This TCR beta chain appears in the sequencing data of a study of cytomegalovirus exposure and HLA in healthy donors. Study-level results: TCR beta chains numbering some 160 were designated cytomegalovirus-associated. Rare TCR sequences predominated, though certain public TCRs were found in many donors.

This CDR3 has 16 amino acids. With 5 bases removed from V and 0 bases from J, the gap between germline ends came to 15 bases. Germline V gene lookup returns CDR1 SGHTA and CDR2 FQGTGA. A remark on this clone: Antigen specificity is unknown.

The PCR ran on 60 Vbeta and 13 Jbeta primers. Libraries were prepared by immunoSEQ multiplex PCR; TCRdb keeps only in-frame clonotypes and omits some of them. In all, the sample yields some 140,000 clones. Sequenced: PBMCs. This rearrangement joins TRBV7-3 to TRBJ2-3; the D gene is possibly TRBD1 (7 bases). The TCR sequence derives from a woman in her forties in good health and CMV-seronegative. The DNA for the CDR3 is TGTGCCAGCAGCCCCCGGACAGGAGGGAGCACAGATACGCAGTATTTT. Its protein is CASSPRTGGSTDTQYF.